This T cell receptor beta chain came from a study of cytotoxic CD8 clonotypes in ibrutinib-treated CLL (dated by TCRdb to the early 2020s). Concerning the study at large: In this cohort, around 15 patients were treatment-naive and roughly ten were relapsed/refractory, while roughly 17 had unmutated IGHV. Partial responses were observed in about 24 patients and complete responses in 2; after a median follow-up of 68 months, remission was maintained in approximately 14 patients and progression was observed in 12. Response samples were taken after a median of 12 months on treatment, ranging from about 6 to 40 months. On average, each sample had a few hundred thousand productive templates and more than 75,000 productive rearrangements. Of the roughly 86 people in the trial, 26 had longitudinal samples available. Cryopreserved peripheral blood mononuclear cells were collected at three points: before therapy, at response, and at either sustained remission or disease progression. Every remission and progressive disease sample was obtained while ibrutinib was still being received by the patients. Beyond this particular receptor, the publication reports: At ibrutinib response clonality went up, during sustained remission it held steady, and at progression it dropped back toward baseline. Baseline clonality exceeded that of age-matched healthy donors and correlated strongly with circulating CD8+ T-cell counts. Public clonotypes were rare and either contracted or stayed stable during treatment, and the rise in clonality at ibrutinib response reflected the expansion of private clonotypes. Lymph node repertoires were not examined, and the timing of sampling was not matched between patients in sustained remission and those whose disease progressed.

The goal of deep resolution MiSeq sequencing was a depth between 1 in 1 million and 1 in 200,000 T cells, and coverage averaged 10x per clonotype. The immunoSEQ hsTCRB Kit was used to generate TCR beta libraries. In the source study's methods: ImmunoSEQ Data Assistant and ImmunoSEQ Analyzer were used for data analysis, and V, D and J genes were assigned according to IMGT definitions. Clonality, which ranges from 0 to 1, was calculated by subtracting the normalized Shannon entropy of productive rearrangement frequencies from one. Only overrepresented clonotypes making up at least 0.05% of the repertoire of each patient were included in the public clonotype analysis. Roughly 12 age-matched healthy donor repertoires from immuneACCESS were used as controls for clonality. The table was pulled from immuneACCESS by TCRdb, which kept in-frame rearrangements only. Such tables lose some clones; where checked, under half of the loss comes from unresolved V genes, and the rest has no known cause. V and J calls and clone size follow that table, whereas D and trimming were derived from the DNA. This sample gives about 200,000 clones in total; approximately 79% of them show up just once. The ten top clones hold 11% of the sample.

The trim is 3 bases for V and 1 base for J, with a gap of 9 bases between the germline ends. CDR1 and CDR2 (LNHDA, SQIVND) derive from the germline V gene (reference sequence). The CDR3 runs 14 amino acids, cysteine and phenylalanine included. The retained sequence is limited to the CDR3, 42 bases, with the frame set at the first base. The time point label on this specimen signifies: 12 months on ibrutinib. Roughly 2 micrograms of genomic DNA were extracted from cryopreserved PBMCs for TCR beta library preparation. Longitudinal blood samples from CLL patients on ibrutinib monotherapy were analyzed using high-throughput TCR beta sequencing. Patients were enrolled in a phase 2 open-label single-center ibrutinib monotherapy trial. In this sample, this clone turned up a few times. There is no known antigen for this receptor. Base qualities are missing; no much larger clone stands one base away.

Here the chain combines TRBV19 and TRBJ1-1, with no confidently assigned D gene. The source of this sequence is a human donor with chronic lymphocytic leukemia. Sequencing was performed on PBMCs, taken after 12 months of ibrutinib treatment. Read as DNA, the sequence is TGTGCCAGTAGTATGTTTGGGCCGAACACTGAAGCTTTCTTT. Its protein reads: CASSMFGPNTEAFF.